This entry lists 27 T cell receptor beta chains sequenced from one sample in a study of OX40 agonist ivuxolimab in advanced cancers. TCRdb's copy holds only in-frame clones and misses some; the assay was immunoSEQ multiplex PCR. The sample contains around 94,000 clones, about 85% of which appear only once. The sequencing used CD4+ or CD8+ T cells sorted from blood, collected in a trial of the OX40 agonist ivuxolimab. The source of these receptors is an adult with an advanced solid tumor such as melanoma, head and neck, liver or kidney cancer.

V and J are TRBV19 and TRBJ1-1; possibly TRBD1 for D (5 bases). Germline assignment: CDR1 LNHDA and CDR2 SQIVND (reference sequence). Between the trimmed V and J ends, which lost 1 base and 1 base, there was a span of 10 bases. The CDR3 has 15 amino acids. CDR3 sequence reads: CASSIGPGRNTEAFF. CDR3 nucleotide sequence: TGTGCCAGTAGTATAGGTCCGGGGCGGAACACTGAAGCTTTCTTT.

The rearrangement links TRBV18 to TRBJ2-1; 7 nucleotides match TRBD2. Losses at the gene ends were 4 bases for V and 5 bases for J; bases not matched to a gene: 5. CDR1 KGHSH and CDR2 LQKENI come from the germline V gene. This CDR3 has 14 amino acids. The CDR3 loop is CASSHGGFNNEQFF. The CDR3, as DNA: TGTGCCAGCTCACACGGGGGGTTTAACAATGAGCAGTTCTTC.

The table lists this clone with a few counts. This sequence joins TRBV7-2 and TRBJ2-7; TRBD2 is a possible D gene (6 bases). Trimming stripped 3 bases from V and 7 bases from J, with 10 bases between. Germline values: CDR1 SGHTA, CDR2 FQGNSA. The CDR3 has 12 amino acids. The CDR3 loop reads CASSFTAGEQYF. The CDR3 DNA is TGTGCCAGCAGCTTTACCGCGGGGGAGCAGTACTTC. The full variable domain, its missing parts supplied by reference TRBV7-2 and TRBJ2-7, is GAGVSQSPSNKVTEKGKDVELRCDPISGHTALYWYRQSLGQGLEFLIYFQGNSAPDKSGLPSDRFSAERTGGSVSTLTIQRTQQEDSAVYLCASSFTAGEQYFGPGTRLTVT.

The V and J genes are TRBV30 and TRBJ2-7, with a tentative D call TRBD2 (6 bases). This CDR3 is 13 amino acids long. Germline V gene lookup returns CDR1 GTSNPN and CDR2 SVGIG (reference sequence). V was shortened by 4 bases and J by 6 bases, with 16 bases between the two germline ends. As DNA, the CDR3 is TGTGCCTGGACCGGCGGAGGGAGTGGCGAGCAGTACTTC. It translates to CAWTGGGSGEQYF.

The chain joins TRBV14 to TRBJ2-7, with 10 nucleotides matching TRBD1. Germline loops: CDR1 SGHDN, CDR2 FVKESK. The CDR3 loop spans 15 amino acids. V lost 1 base, J lost 4 bases, and 4 bases stayed unmatched. This CDR3 reads CASSQGGQGQYEQYF. Here the CDR3 DNA reads TGTGCCAGCAGCCAAGGGGGACAGGGGCAATACGAGCAGTACTTC.

This sequence joins TRBV18 and TRBJ2-7; D is possibly TRBD1 (6 bases). Trimming stripped 2 bases from V and 6 bases from J, with 17 bases between. The CDR3 loop spans 15 amino acids. Per germline, CDR1 KGHSH and CDR2 LQKENI. CDR3 sequence (DNA): TGTGCCAGCTCACCAATCGGGGACAACTGGGGCGAGCAGTACTTC. Translation gives CASSPIGDNWGEQYF.

V usage is TRBV27 and J usage is TRBJ2-7, with 10 bases identical to TRBD2. There are 17 residues in the CDR3. CDR1 and CDR2 from the germline V gene are MNHEY and SMNVEV (reference sequence). The ends lost 4 bases at V and 2 bases at J; junction bases unmatched: 11. This chain's CDR3 is CASSSNPLAGLTYEQYF. DNA for the CDR3: TGTGCCAGCAGTTCCAACCCACTAGCGGGATTAACCTACGAGCAGTACTTC.

The chain carries TRBV27 and TRBJ2-7, with 7 bases matching TRBD1. With 2 bases clipped from V and 3 bases from J, the junction kept 7 bases outside the gene matches. The CDR3 loop spans 15 amino acids. The germline V gene encodes CDR1 MNHEY and CDR2 SMNVEV (reference sequence). CDR3 sequence reads: CASSLVGTENYEQYF. Here the CDR3 DNA reads TGTGCCAGCAGTTTAGTAGGGACAGAAAACTACGAGCAGTACTTC.

The V call is TRBV9, the J call TRBJ2-1; no definite D call. Germline V gene data show CDR1 as SGDLS and CDR2 as YYNGEE. Trimming cost V 4 bases and J 6 bases, with 20 bases left between them. The CDR3 is made up of 16 amino acids. In nucleotides, the CDR3 is TGTGCCAGCAGCCCCCAATCAACAACCGTGGGCAATGAGCAGTTCTTC. Its translation is CASSPQSTTVGNEQFF. The variable domain in full, with the rest retrieved from reference TRBV9 and TRBJ2-1, is DSGVTQTPKHLITATGQRVTLRCSPRSGDLSVYWYQQSLDQGLQFLIQYYNGEERAKGNILERFSAQQFPDLHSELNLSSLELGDSALYFCASSPQSTTVGNEQFFGPGTRLTVL.

V and J are TRBV7-2 and TRBJ2-5; tentatively, D is TRBD1 (7 bases). The better agreement between TRBJ2-7 and the DNA end casts doubt on the J call. The CDR3 length is 15 residues. In germline, CDR1 is SGHTA, CDR2 FQGNSA. In DNA form, the CDR3 reads TGTGCCAGCAGCTTGAGTTCAGGGGGAGGATACGAGCAGTACTTC. This translates into CASSLSSGGGYEQYF.

This CDR3 reads CASSQLPGQLNSPLHF. DNA of the CDR3: TGTGCCAGCAGCCAACTGCCGGGACAGCTTAATTCACCCCTCCACTTT. This rearrangement joins TRBV16 to TRBJ1-6, with 7 positions matching TRBD1. V lost 2 bases and J lost 6; bases outside the gene matches: 7. The CDR3 extends over 16 amino acids. The germline V gene has CDR1 KGHSY and CDR2 FQNENV.

This clone has only one observation. V usage is TRBV28 and J usage is TRBJ1-4; the match to TRBD1 covers 7 bases. There are 14 residues in the CDR3. Germline loops: CDR1 MDHEN, CDR2 SYDVKM. V was pared by 6 bases and J by 7 bases, with 8 bases of the junction left unmatched. The CDR3 DNA is TGTGCCAGCAGAACCGCTGGACAGGTTGAAAAACTGTTTTTT. It specifies CASRTAGQVEKLFF.

The chain is built from TRBV30 and TRBJ2-7, with D perhaps TRBD1 or TRBD2 (5 bases each). This CDR3 has 17 amino acids. Trimming removed 1 base at V and 3 bases at J, with 22 bases between. Germline CDR1 is GTSNPN and CDR2 is SVGIG (reference sequence). The CDR3 coding sequence is TGTGCCTGGAGTGCACCGGGACCGAGAAGACAGAACTACGAGCAGTACTTC. Protein sequence: CAWSAPGPRRQNYEQYF.

This clone was detected ten times or more. The chain carries TRBV6-1 and TRBJ2-7; TRBD2 might be the D (6 bases). Trimming cost V 4 bases and J 0 bases, with 22 bases left between them. Germline V gene lookup returns CDR1 MNHNS and CDR2 SASEGT. The CDR3 loop spans 18 amino acids. The CDR3 region is CASSARRAGQGVSYEQYF. Here the CDR3 DNA reads TGTGCCAGCAGTGCGCGAAGAGCGGGTCAGGGAGTCTCCTACGAGCAGTACTTC.

This clone showed up just once. This chain joins TRBV9 and TRBJ2-5; D not certain. This CDR3 region has 14 residues. Germline values: CDR1 SGDLS, CDR2 YYNGEE. V was clipped by 0 bases and J by 7 bases, with 13 bases between them. The CDR3 spells CASSVEGTLGTQYF. The CDR3 DNA reads TGTGCCAGCAGCGTAGAAGGCACCCTTGGGACCCAGTACTTC.

V gene TRBV5-4 combines with J gene TRBJ1-1; D is ambiguous. This CDR3 has 14 amino acids. Germline V gene lookup returns CDR1 SGHNT and CDR2 YYREEE (reference sequence). Trimming shortened V by 2 bases and J by 11 bases, and 19 bases separated the two germline ends. The CDR3 protein is CASSFLLNTANAFF. CDR3 in DNA: TGTGCCAGCAGCTTTCTCCTAAACACGGCTAACGCTTTCTTT.

The V call is TRBV9, the J call TRBJ2-5, with D unclear. Per the germline V gene, CDR1 is SGDLS and CDR2 is YYNGEE. This CDR3 is built from 14 residues. The V end lost 0 bases, the J end lost 1 base, and 7 bases lay between the germline ends. CDR3 amino acids: CASSVDQAQETQYF. The CDR3, as DNA: TGTGCCAGCAGCGTAGATCAGGCCCAAGAGACCCAGTACTTC. Full variable domain (missing parts from reference TRBV9 and TRBJ2-5): DSGVTQTPKHLITATGQRVTLRCSPRSGDLSVYWYQQSLDQGLQFLIQYYNGEERAKGNILERFSAQQFPDLHSELNLSSLELGDSALYFCASSVDQAQETQYFGPGTRLLVL.

J is TRBJ1-1 and V is TRBV28; D not resolved. This CDR3 region has 15 residues. V shed 1 base and J shed 1 base, with 10 bases lying between them. Germline loops: CDR1 MDHEN, CDR2 SYDVKM. The CDR3 protein is CASSLLGPPNTEAFF. The DNA of the CDR3 is TGTGCCAGCAGTTTATTAGGGCCTCCGAACACTGAAGCTTTCTTT.

The chain couples TRBV13 to TRBJ2-7; TRBD1 is a possible D gene (7 bases). CDR1 and CDR2 from the germline V gene are PRHDT and FYEKMQ (reference sequence). Deletions cut 3 bases from V and 6 bases from J, with 15 bases between. CDR3 size: 14 residues. For the CDR3, the DNA is TGTGCCAGCAGCTTTGGAGGGGGCAGAGTCGAGCAGTACTTC. Residues: CASSFGGGRVEQYF.

J is TRBJ1-2 and V is TRBV6-1, with no clear D. The CDR3 totals 13 residues. CDR1 MNHNS and CDR2 SASEGT come from the germline V gene. The V end was cut by 3 bases, the J end by 6 bases, with 11 bases between. CDR3 in amino acids: CASSDTSLDGYTF. CDR3 in DNA: TGTGCCAGCAGTGATACCAGTCTCGATGGCTACACCTTC.

J is TRBJ2-1 and V is TRBV7-6; D is ambiguous. The V and J ends lost 2 bases and 0 bases respectively, with 8 bases between them. The CDR3 sequence is 15 residues long. Germline V gives CDR1 SGHVS, CDR2 FNYEAQ. The CDR3 DNA is TGTGCCAGCAGCTTAACGGTATTCTCCTACAATGAGCAGTTCTTC. Its protein product is CASSLTVFSYNEQFF.

V and J are TRBV7-3 and TRBJ1-1, with D perhaps TRBD1 (5 bases). Germline V CDR1 and CDR2: SGHTA, FQGTGA. V lost 5 bases to trimming and J lost 4 bases, with 14 bases between them. CDR3 length equals 14 residues. CDR3 residues: CASSPTRESTEAFF. The DNA of the CDR3 is TGTGCCAGCAGCCCGACCAGGGAAAGCACTGAAGCTTTCTTT.

J is TRBJ1-4 and V is TRBV2, with a weak D call TRBD1 (6 bases). This CDR3 contains 13 residues. The ends were cut back, 5 bases at V and 8 bases at J, with 12 bases in the middle. CDR1 is SNHLY and CDR2 is FYNNEI in the germline V gene. The CDR3, as DNA: TGTGCCAGCAGTTCAGGGGTTTACGAAAAACTGTTTTTT. Encoded protein: CASSSGVYEKLFF.

The chain carries TRBV10-1 and TRBJ2-2; tentative D call: TRBD2 (5 bases). Germline-derived CDR1 and CDR2 are WNHNN and SYGVQD (reference sequence). CDR3 size: 13 residues. V lost 8 bases and J lost 4, with 11 bases in between. The CDR3 reads CASRESGTGELFF. CDR3 in DNA: TGCGCCAGCCGAGAGAGCGGCACCGGGGAGCTGTTTTTT.

This chain links TRBV30 with TRBJ2-1, with D uncertain. CDR3 size: 14 residues. Germline V gene lookup returns CDR1 GTSNPN and CDR2 SVGIG (reference sequence). V dropped 1 base and J dropped 1 base, with 8 bases sitting between them. DNA of the CDR3: TGTGCCTGGAGTGCACTGGGTTCCTACAATGAGCAGTTCTTC. As protein: CAWSALGSYNEQFF.

This rearrangement joins TRBV12-5 to TRBJ2-3; no firm D call. CDR3 length: 13 residues. V was shortened by 7 bases and J by 4 bases, with 12 bases between the two germline ends. CDR1 is LGHNT and CDR2 is FRNRAP in the germline V gene. CDR3 amino acids: CASAPMGPDTQYF. CDR3 nucleotides: TGTGCTAGTGCCCCAATGGGTCCAGATACGCAGTATTTT.

The rearrangement joins TRBV9 to TRBJ2-7, with D maybe TRBD2 (6 bases). This CDR3 spans 13 amino acids. Trimming took off 3 bases at V and 3 bases at J, with 10 bases between the two ends. Germline CDR1 SGDLS, CDR2 YYNGEE. CDR3: CASSALGGYEQYF. CDR3 DNA: TGTGCCAGCAGCGCCCTCGGGGGCTACGAGCAGTACTTC.